These 30 T cell receptor beta chains share one sample of origin, sequenced in a study of blood T cell repertoires in COVID-19 (dated by TCRdb to 2019 to 2021). Library preparation was by the immunoSEQ multiplex PCR assay. What TCRdb holds here is the immuneACCESS table cut down to in-frame rearrangements. Part of the clones is not present; checked against another copy, under half of the missing clones reflect an unresolved V gene, and the others are unexplained. This sample gives fewer than 150,000 clones in total; almost 90% of them show up just once. The ten largest account for about 10% of the sample. Sequencing was performed on peripheral blood. The receptors derive from a man in his fifties with active or convalescent COVID-19.

This clone appeared once. The chain carries TRBV5-6 and TRBJ2-7; no definite D call. In germline, CDR1 is SGHDT, CDR2 YYEEEE. V lost 0 bases to trimming and J lost 5 bases, with 9 bases between them. The CDR3 runs to 13 residues. The CDR3 DNA reads as TGTGCCAGCAGCTTGGTGGGTCGGGACGAGCAGTACTTC. Its protein is CASSLVGRDEQYF.

The rearrangement joins TRBV19 to TRBJ2-7; perhaps TRBD2 as D (5 bases). The germline V and J ends were trimmed by 11 bases and 0 bases, with 8 bases remaining between them. The CDR3 is 11 amino acids. Germline loops: CDR1 LNHDA, CDR2 SQIVND (reference sequence). CDR3 bases: TGTGCCGCTGGGAGCTCCTACGAGCAGTACTTC. It yields the protein CAAGSSYEQYF.

The chain carries TRBV7-2 and TRBJ2-7, with 10 nucleotides matching TRBD1. With 5 bases clipped from V and 5 bases from J, the junction kept 9 bases outside the gene matches. The CDR3 contains 15 residues. The germline CDR1 and CDR2 sequences are SGHTA and FQGNSA. The chain's CDR3 is CASSGPGQGLHEQYF. As DNA, the CDR3 is TGTGCCAGCAGCGGGCCGGGACAGGGGCTCCACGAGCAGTACTTC.

The genes are TRBV28 and TRBJ1-3, with a tentative D call TRBD1 (5 bases). The CDR3 has 16 residues. CDR1 is MDHEN and CDR2 is SYDVKM in the germline V gene. V lost 1 base and J 0 bases, leaving 10 bases between the germline ends. The CDR3 sequence is CASSLSGSNSGNTIYF. CDR3 DNA sequence: TGTGCCAGCAGTTTATCAGGGTCCAACTCTGGAAACACCATATATTTT.

CDR3 protein: CASSQRGQPQHF. Here the CDR3 DNA reads TGTGCCAGTAGTCAAAGGGGGCAGCCCCAGCATTTT. This chain links TRBV19 with TRBJ1-5; a weak D match, TRBD1 (6 bases). The CDR3 is 12 residues long. The V gene lost 5 bases and the J gene lost 7 bases, with 9 bases spanning the gap. In germline, CDR1 is LNHDA, CDR2 SQIVND (reference sequence).

The chain uses TRBV6-1 and TRBJ2-7; D remains ambiguous. The CDR3 runs to 14 residues. Trimming took off 2 bases at V and 2 bases at J, with 10 bases between the two ends. Germline values: CDR1 MNHNS, CDR2 SASEGT. The CDR3 bases are TGTGCCAGCAGTGAAATAGGTCAGGCCTACGAGCAGTACTTC. As protein: CASSEIGQAYEQYF.

The chain couples TRBV5-1 to TRBJ2-7, with TRBD1 matching 8 bases. From germline, CDR1 is SGHRS and CDR2 YFSETQ. V trimming: 4 bases; J trimming: 6 bases; junction bases outside the gene matches: 3. The CDR3 runs 12 residues. In nucleotides, the CDR3 is TGCGCCAGCAGCGTGACAGGGGTCGAGCAGTACTTC. Residues: CASSVTGVEQYF.

V is TRBV5-1 and J is TRBJ2-2; 8 nucleotides match TRBD1. In germline, CDR1 is SGHRS, CDR2 YFSETQ. V trimming: 4 bases; J trimming: 4 bases; junction bases outside the gene matches: 12. CDR3 size: 17 residues. The CDR3: CASSKSQGAPGTGELFF. For the CDR3, the DNA is TGCGCCAGCAGCAAGAGTCAGGGGGCGCCGGGCACCGGGGAGCTGTTTTTT. The full variable domain, its missing parts supplied by reference TRBV5-1 and TRBJ2-2, is KAGVTQTPRYLIKTRGQQVTLSCSPISGHRSVSWYQQTPGQGLQFLFEYFSETQRNKGNFPGRFSGRQFSNSRSEMNVSTLELGDSALYLCASSKSQGAPGTGELFFGEGSRLTVL.

The V call is TRBV4-1, the J call TRBJ2-1, with 9 bases identical to TRBD2. Germline trimming cut 4 bases from V and 6 bases from J; bases unmatched to any gene: 7. The CDR3 runs to 15 residues. The germline gives CDR1 MGHRA, CDR2 YSYEKL. The CDR3 region is CASSPLGTSLNEQFF. The CDR3 DNA follows: TGCGCCAGCAGCCCGCTCGGGACTAGCCTCAATGAGCAGTTCTTC.

This chain links TRBV6-4 with TRBJ2-6, with D possibly being TRBD1 (7 bases). The CDR3 sequence is 15 residues long. Germline CDR1 reads MRHNA; CDR2 reads SNTAGT. V gave up 3 bases and J gave up 4 bases, with 10 bases separating them. CDR3 loop: CASSEEGAGANVLTF. CDR3 DNA: TGTGCCAGCAGTGAGGAGGGGGCCGGGGCCAACGTCCTGACTTTC.

V is TRBV29-1 and J is TRBJ2-2; D might be TRBD2 (6 bases). Germline values: CDR1 SQVTM, CDR2 ANQGSEA. The V end lost 4 bases, the J end lost 7 bases, and 13 bases lay between the germline ends. The CDR3 consists of 13 residues. The CDR3 is CSVGGNRVGELFF. The CDR3 DNA follows: TGCAGCGTTGGCGGGAATCGGGTCGGGGAGCTGTTTTTT.

The genes are TRBV4-2 and TRBJ2-1, with 9 bases identical to TRBD2. Germline V gene lookup returns CDR1 LGHNA and CDR2 YNFKEQ. After removal of 0 bases from V and 13 bases from J, the junction contained 10 bases not matched to a gene. The CDR3 totals 15 residues. This chain's CDR3 is CASSQDRGSGRPQFF. The CDR3 coding sequence is TGTGCCAGCAGCCAAGATCGGGGCAGCGGGAGGCCCCAGTTCTTC.

V is TRBV29-1 and J is TRBJ2-1; TRBD2 aligns across 15 bases. The germline V gene encodes CDR1 SQVTM and CDR2 ANQGSEA. V dropped 2 bases and J dropped 7; count of bases not matched to a gene: 12. The CDR3 is made up of 18 amino acids. The CDR3 coding sequence is TGCAGCGTTGAACTTCGCAGGACTAGCGGGAGGGTTGCGAATGAGCAGTTCTTC. Protein sequence: CSVELRRTSGRVANEQFF.

This chain uses TRBV9 with TRBJ2-3; possibly TRBD2 for D (6 bases). The germline CDR1 and CDR2 sequences are SGDLS and YYNGEE. The V and J ends lost 3 bases and 3 bases respectively, with 14 bases between them. The CDR3 totals 15 residues. The CDR3 is CASSALSSGTDTQYF. In DNA form, the CDR3 reads TGTGCCAGCAGCGCCCTATCCAGCGGGACAGATACGCAGTATTTT.

The chain joins TRBV15 to TRBJ2-7, with TRBD1 matching 9 bases. The CDR3 has 14 amino acids. Losses at the gene ends were 3 bases for V and 6 bases for J; bases not matched to a gene: 6. Per the germline V gene, CDR1 is LNHNV and CDR2 is YYDKDF (reference sequence). In nucleotides, the CDR3 is TGTGCCACCAGCAGGGCGGGACAGGGTATCGAGCAGTACTTC. It translates to CATSRAGQGIEQYF.

The V call is TRBV29-1, the J call TRBJ2-3, with 7 bases aligning to TRBD2. The V segment lost 5 bases and the J segment 0 bases; nucleotides outside the gene matches: 5. The CDR3 spans 14 residues. Looked up from germline, CDR1 is SQVTM and CDR2 is ANQGSEA. The CDR3 DNA is TGCAGCGTTAGGGATAGCGGGAGCACAGATACGCAGTATTTT. This translates into CSVRDSGSTDTQYF.

The chain links TRBV19 to TRBJ1-6; unclear D gene. Per the germline V gene, CDR1 is LNHDA and CDR2 is SQIVND (reference sequence). The ends were cut back, 5 bases at V and 5 bases at J, with 10 bases in the middle. The CDR3 length is 14 residues. CDR3 coding DNA: TGTGCCAGTAGTCGGAGGCGAGATAATTCACCCCTCCACTTT. It yields the protein CASSRRRDNSPLHF.

The chain joins TRBV16 to TRBJ1-1, with 10 bases that match TRBD1. The CDR3 runs 15 residues. Per the germline V gene, CDR1 is KGHSY and CDR2 is FQNENV. V lost 2 bases to trimming and J lost 5 bases; unmatched junction nucleotides: 5. The CDR3 protein is CASSQIGQGVTEAFF. The CDR3 bases are TGTGCCAGCAGCCAAATAGGACAGGGGGTAACTGAAGCTTTCTTT.

The rearrangement uses TRBV5-6 and TRBJ2-5, with D possibly being TRBD2 (5 bases). The CDR3 contains 13 residues. Germline CDR1 reads SGHDT; CDR2 reads YYEEEE. With 2 bases removed from V and 7 bases from J, the gap between germline ends came to 12 bases. CDR3 region: CASSLRGKRTQYF. The CDR3 nucleotides read TGTGCCAGCAGCTTAAGAGGGAAGAGGACCCAGTACTTC.

The CDR3 loop is CASSERSGRADEQFF. The CDR3 DNA sequence: TGTGCCAGCAGCGAGAGAAGCGGGAGGGCTGATGAGCAGTTCTTC. The V and J genes are TRBV9 and TRBJ2-1; TRBD2 aligns across 10 bases. CDR3 size: 15 residues. Germline lookup yields CDR1 SGDLS and CDR2 YYNGEE. Trimming cost V 3 bases and J 8 bases; bases outside gene matches: 8.

This clone has a handful of counts. The genes are TRBV30 and TRBJ2-7; TRBD2 matches 9 bases. In germline, CDR1 is GTSNPN, CDR2 SVGIG (reference sequence). The V and J ends lost 1 base and 4 bases, in that order; junction bases with no gene match: 2. This CDR3 contains 13 residues. The CDR3 coding sequence is TGTGCCTGGAGTGATAGCGGGAGTTACGAGCAGTACTTC. Translated, it gives CAWSDSGSYEQYF.

The gene calls are TRBV6-6 and TRBJ1-6; a possible D gene is TRBD1 (6 bases). The V gene lost 5 bases and the J gene lost 5 bases, with 10 bases spanning the gap. The CDR3 is 14 amino acids. Germline V CDR1 and CDR2: MNHNY, SVGAGI (reference sequence). The CDR3 region has the DNA TGTGCCAGCAGTCAGGGGTTTAATAATTCACCCCTCCACTTT. It yields the protein CASSQGFNNSPLHF.

The chain couples TRBV30 to TRBJ2-7, with a weak D call TRBD1 (5 bases). The germline V gene has CDR1 GTSNPN and CDR2 SVGIG (reference sequence). With 3 bases removed from V and 2 bases from J, the gap between germline ends came to 5 bases. The CDR3 totals 11 residues. As DNA, the CDR3 is TGTGCCTGGAGGACAGCCTACGAGCAGTACTTC. Its translation is CAWRTAYEQYF.

The J gene is TRBJ2-1, the V gene TRBV6-1; a possible D gene is TRBD1 (6 bases). Germline assignment: CDR1 MNHNS and CDR2 SASEGT. CDR3 length: 15 amino acids. V was shortened by 0 bases and J by 9 bases, with 15 bases between the two germline ends. This CDR3 reads CASSEARRRTAEQFF. The CDR3 DNA reads TGTGCCAGCAGTGAAGCGCGCCGAAGGACAGCTGAGCAGTTCTTC.

CDR3 sequence reads: CASSPGQDYTEAFF. Written as DNA, the CDR3 is TGTGCCAGCTCACCTGGACAGGATTACACTGAAGCTTTCTTT. The J gene is TRBJ1-1, the V gene TRBV18; 7 bases are a match to TRBD1. The CDR3 length is 14 residues. The germline CDR1 and CDR2 sequences are KGHSH and LQKENI. After removal of 3 bases from V and 3 bases from J, the junction contained 4 bases not matched to a gene.

This clone was recorded once. The chain combines TRBV24-1 with TRBJ1-6, with 7 bases identical to TRBD1. The germline gives CDR1 KGHDR, CDR2 SFDVKD. This CDR3 contains 14 residues. J lost 8 bases, V lost 6 bases, and 6 bases had no gene match. The CDR3 spells CATSTGVDHSPLHF. CDR3 DNA: TGTGCCACCAGTACAGGGGTTGATCATTCACCCCTCCACTTT.

This rearrangement joins TRBV7-9 to TRBJ2-7, with TRBD2 as a possible D gene (6 bases). CDR3 length: 14 amino acids. Trimming cost V 5 bases and J 4 bases, with 15 bases left between them. CDR1 is SEHNR, CDR2 FQNEAQ, per germline (reference sequence). DNA for the CDR3: TGTGCCAGCAGCCCGCCGGGACGGGAGTACGAGCAGTACTTC. This encodes CASSPPGREYEQYF.

The chain joins TRBV19 to TRBJ1-4; 9 bases agree with TRBD1. The V and J ends lost 3 bases and 8 bases, in that order; junction bases with no gene match: 13. The CDR3 is made up of 17 amino acids. Germline loops: CDR1 LNHDA, CDR2 SQIVND (reference sequence). The CDR3 protein is CASSIPGLGQGREKLFF. The CDR3 nucleotides read TGTGCCAGTAGTATCCCGGGGCTGGGACAGGGACGAGAAAAACTGTTTTTT.

This chain joins TRBV3-1 (or the pseudogene TRBV3-2) and TRBJ2-7, with TRBD1 matching 9 bases. The CDR3 has 17 amino acids. CDR1 and CDR2 (germline): LGHDT, YNNKEL (reference sequence). V lost 0 bases to trimming and J lost 2 bases; unmatched junction nucleotides: 8. The CDR3 here is CASSQDKGTGTTYEQYF. CDR3 nucleotide sequence: TGTGCCAGCAGCCAAGATAAAGGGACAGGGACCACCTACGAGCAGTACTTC.

For the CDR3, the DNA is TGTGCCAGCAGGCGGGACTTAGATACGCAGTATTTT. It specifies CASRRDLDTQYF. The V and J genes are TRBV12-3 or TRBV12-4 and TRBJ2-3; possible D gene TRBD2, 6 bases. V was pared by 6 bases and J by 5 bases, with 9 bases between. CDR3 size: 12 residues.